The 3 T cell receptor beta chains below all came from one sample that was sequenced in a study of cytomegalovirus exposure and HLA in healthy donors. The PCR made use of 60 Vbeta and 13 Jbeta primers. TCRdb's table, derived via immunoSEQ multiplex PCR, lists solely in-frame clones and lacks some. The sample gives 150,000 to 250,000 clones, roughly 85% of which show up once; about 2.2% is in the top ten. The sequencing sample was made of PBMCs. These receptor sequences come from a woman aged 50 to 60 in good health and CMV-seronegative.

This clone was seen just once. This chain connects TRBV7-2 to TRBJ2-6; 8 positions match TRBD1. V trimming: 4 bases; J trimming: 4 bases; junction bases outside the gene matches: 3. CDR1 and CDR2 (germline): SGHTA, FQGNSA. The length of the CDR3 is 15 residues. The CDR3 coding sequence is TGTGCCAGCAGCTCGACAGGGGTCGGGGCCAACGTCCTGACTTTC. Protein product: CASSSTGVGANVLTF. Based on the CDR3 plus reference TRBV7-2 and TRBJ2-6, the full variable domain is GAGVSQSPSNKVTEKGKDVELRCDPISGHTALYWYRQSLGQGLEFLIYFQGNSAPDKSGLPSDRFSAERTGGSVSTLTIQRTQQEDSAVYLCASSSTGVGANVLTFGAGSRLTVL.

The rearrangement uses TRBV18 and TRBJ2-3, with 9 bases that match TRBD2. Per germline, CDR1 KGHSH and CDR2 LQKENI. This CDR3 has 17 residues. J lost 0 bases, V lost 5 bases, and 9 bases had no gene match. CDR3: CASSSSSGSRSTDTQYF. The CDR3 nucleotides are TGTGCCAGCTCATCGAGTAGCGGGAGTAGAAGCACAGATACGCAGTATTTT.

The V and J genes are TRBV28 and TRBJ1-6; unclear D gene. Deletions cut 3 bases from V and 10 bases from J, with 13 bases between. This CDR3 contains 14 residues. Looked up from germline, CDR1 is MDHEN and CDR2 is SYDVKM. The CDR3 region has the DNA TGTGCCAGCAGTTTTTTGGCGGAGGGATCACCCCTCCACTTT. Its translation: CASSFLAEGSPLHF.